This TCR beta chain appears in the sequencing data of a study of cytomegalovirus exposure and HLA in healthy donors. Using immunoSEQ multiplex PCR, the repertoire was profiled, and TCRdb retains in-frame clones only, with some absent. The sample lists 150,000 to 200,000 clones; about 81% were seen once. The count of this clone is one. Its antigen remains unknown. Study-wide results and limits: Most TCR sequences proved rare, with some public TCRs found in many donors.

This TCR came from a woman aged 25 to 39 in good health and CMV-seronegative. The sequenced sample consisted of PBMCs.

CDR3 in amino acids: CASSPLDRGGQPQHF. Written as DNA, the CDR3 is TGTGCCAGCAGTCCCCTGGACAGGGGAGGTCAGCCCCAGCATTTT. This sequence joins TRBV27 and TRBJ1-5, with 9 nucleotides matching TRBD1. Germline V gives CDR1 MNHEY, CDR2 SMNVEV (reference sequence). The CDR3 contains 15 residues. J lost 6 bases, V lost 5 bases, and 8 bases had no gene match.